The source of this T cell receptor beta chain is a study of regulatory T cells in long-lasting Graves disease. As to time point: persistent/refractory GD, antithyroid drugs over 5 years with positive TRAb. From PBMCs, RNA was extracted and then used to make the TCR library. This clonotype was detected only a few times. Its antigen is as yet unknown. General observations from the study: Between persistent patients, about 2,700 public clonotypes were shared, exceeding the roughly 940 shared between new patients.

Combining iRepertoire HTBI primers with Arm-PCR of CDR3 regions, the authors built TCR beta libraries. TCRdb independently ran MiXCR on the multiplex PCR reads; one entry per CDR3 protein. Here the sample spans 700,000 or so distinct CDR3 sequences, roughly 30% being singletons. The V gene lost 4 bases and the J gene lost 0 bases, with 8 bases spanning the gap. The CDR3 has 15 residues. Germline V gene lookup returns CDR1 SGDLS and CDR2 YYNGEE. The rearrangement links TRBV9 to TRBJ2-6; D perhaps matches TRBD2 (6 bases). The material was peripheral blood mononuclear cells (PBMCs), obtained when the disease was refractory, from a patient treated with antithyroid drugs. The clonotype originates from a female donor with Graves disease. CDR3 region: CASSTGGSGANVLTF. DNA for the CDR3: TGTGCCAGCAGCACCGGGGGCTCTGGGGCCAACGTCCTGACTTTC.